Described below is a single TCR beta chain sequence and its context. Assay used: immunoSEQ multiplex PCR; TCRdb lists only in-frame clones, some missing. The table includes 45,000 to 50,000 clones, approximately 88% detected once. CDR3 length equals 17 residues. The germline V gene has CDR1 LGHNT and CDR2 FRNRAP. The V and J ends lost 2 bases and 5 bases, in that order; junction bases with no gene match: 13. This entry belongs to a study of OX40 agonist ivuxolimab in advanced cancers. The chain combines TRBV12-5 with TRBJ2-5, with TRBD2 matching 8 bases. Specimen: CD4+ or CD8+ T cells sorted from blood, collected in a trial of the OX40 agonist ivuxolimab. The clonotype comes from an adult with an advanced solid tumor such as melanoma, head and neck, liver or kidney cancer. CDR3 residues: CASGLPRMREELETQYF. The CDR3 region has the DNA TGTGCTAGTGGTTTGCCAAGGATGCGGGAGGAACTCGAGACCCAGTACTTC.